Detailed here is one T cell receptor (beta chain). The junction and the germline gene differ at one end; a read error may be behind it. The data derive from a study of cytomegalovirus exposure and HLA in healthy donors. This CDR3 is built from 15 residues. Germline assignment: CDR1 SEHNR and CDR2 FQNEAQ (reference sequence). This PCR relied on a set of 60 Vbeta primers and 13 Jbeta primers. The table came from immunoSEQ multiplex PCR; TCRdb's copy has only in-frame clones and leaves some out. The sample includes more than 140,000 clones, about 80% seen only once; the top ten take about 5.6%. The sequencing input was PBMCs. The chain combines TRBV7-9 with TRBJ2-1; 8 bases align to TRBD2. The TCR originated in a man under 40 in good health and CMV-seropositive. The chain's CDR3 is CSSSLDGGVYNEQFF. The DNA of the CDR3 is TGTTCCAGCAGCTTAGACGGGGGGGTCTACAATGAGCAGTTCTTC.